This T cell receptor beta chain stems from a study of blood T cell repertoires in COVID-19. Study summary: Sites in the United States, Italy and Spain provided acute and convalescent COVID-19 samples.

J gave up 6 bases and V 5 bases, and 1 base lay outside the gene matches. Germline V gene sequence: CDR1 MRHNA, CDR2 SNTAGT. This CDR3 is 13 amino acids long. Source study methods: By means of reference gene primer amplification, nucleated cell counts were estimated. Data came from immunoSEQ multiplex PCR; TCRdb stores just in-frame clones and leaves some out. V and J calls plus clone size are reproduced from that table; the DNA served to infer D and trimming. The sample carries more than 20,000 clones, approximately 89% recorded once. This TCR was sampled from a middle-aged man with active COVID-19. The rearrangement links TRBV6-4 to TRBJ2-1, with TRBD2 matching 10 bases. The sequencing input was peripheral blood. CDR3 residues: CASSSGGANEQFF. CDR3 in DNA: TGTGCCAGCAGTAGCGGGGGGGCCAATGAGCAGTTCTTC.